Here is one T cell receptor (beta chain) with its context. Its antigen is unknown. This record belongs to a study of OX40 agonist ivuxolimab in advanced cancers. Across the whole study: Prior anti-PD-1, anti-PD-L1 or anti-CTLA-4 therapy did not bar entry, and approximately 40% had some. Study-wide results and limits: Clonal expansion in partial responders at 0.1-3.0 mg/kg ranked among the lowest.

TCRdb's copy holds only in-frame clones and misses some; the assay was immunoSEQ multiplex PCR. This repertoire shows about 120,000 clones, around 91% found once; its top ten account for 0.55% to 0.7%. V dropped 6 bases and J dropped 1 base, with 3 bases sitting between them. This CDR3 spans 11 amino acids. The germline V gene encodes CDR1 MDHEN and CDR2 SYDVKM. J is TRBJ1-1 and V is TRBV28; D gene uncertain. The TCR comes from an adult with an advanced solid tumor such as melanoma, head and neck, liver or kidney cancer. This specimen was CD4+ or CD8+ T cells sorted from blood, taken in a trial of the OX40 agonist ivuxolimab. CDR3 region: CASRQNTEAFF. The CDR3 region has the DNA TGTGCCAGCAGGCAGAACACTGAAGCTTTCTTT. Based on the CDR3 plus reference TRBV28 and TRBJ1-1, the full variable domain is DVKVTQSSRYLVKRTGEKVFLECVQDMDHENMFWYRQDPGLGLRLIYFSYDVKMKEKGDIPEGYSVSREKKERFSLILESASTNQTSMYLCASRQNTEAFFGQGTRLTVV.